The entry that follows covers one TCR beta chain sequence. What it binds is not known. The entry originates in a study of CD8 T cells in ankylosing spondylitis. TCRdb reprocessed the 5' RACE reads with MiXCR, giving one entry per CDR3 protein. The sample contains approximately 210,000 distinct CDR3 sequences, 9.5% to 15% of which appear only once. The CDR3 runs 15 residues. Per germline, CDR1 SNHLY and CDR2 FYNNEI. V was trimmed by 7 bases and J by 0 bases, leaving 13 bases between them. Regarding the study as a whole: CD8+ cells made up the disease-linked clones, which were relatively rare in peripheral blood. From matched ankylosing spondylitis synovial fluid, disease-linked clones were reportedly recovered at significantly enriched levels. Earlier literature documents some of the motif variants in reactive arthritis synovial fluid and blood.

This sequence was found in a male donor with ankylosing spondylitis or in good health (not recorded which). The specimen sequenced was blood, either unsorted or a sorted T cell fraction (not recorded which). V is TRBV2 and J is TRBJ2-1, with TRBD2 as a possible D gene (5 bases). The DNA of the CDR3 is TGTGCCAGCACGAGGACTCCCAGCTCCTACAATGAGCAGTTCTTC. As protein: CASTRTPSSYNEQFF. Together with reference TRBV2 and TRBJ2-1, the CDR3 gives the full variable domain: EPEVTQTPSHQVTQMGQEVILRCVPISNHLYFYWYRQILGQKVEFLVSFYNNEISEKSEIFDDQFSVERPDGSNFTLKIRSTKLEDSAMYFCASTRTPSSYNEQFFGPGTRLTVL.